These 23 T cell receptor beta chains were sequenced from one sample in a study of glioma-infiltrating T cells. Using RNA template, CDR3s of TCR alpha and beta were amplified with iRepertoire arm-PCR. TCRdb analysed the multiplex PCR reads with MiXCR anew, one entry per CDR3 protein. Of about 190,000 distinct CDR3 sequences in the sample, more than 30% were seen once. What was sequenced was glioma tissue, nonneoplastic brain tissue, or PBMCs (not recorded which). These receptor sequences come from a human donor with low-grade glioma or glioblastoma, undergoing nonglioma brain surgery, or in good health (not recorded which).

The sample holds many counts of this clonotype. The chain has TRBV2 and TRBJ1-2; TRBD1 is a possible D gene (5 bases). V was clipped by 0 bases and J by 8 bases, with 13 bases between them. Germline V lookup: CDR1 SNHLY, CDR2 FYNNEI. The length of the CDR3 is 14 residues. The CDR3 protein is CASSEAISGVGYTF. The CDR3 region has the DNA TGTGCCAGCAGTGAAGCCATCTCGGGGGTGGGCTACACCTTC.

Note on this clonotype: At one of its ends the junction is not consistent with the germline gene, which may arise from a read error. The V gene is TRBV7-2, the J gene TRBJ2-3; the D is unclear. Germline V lookup: CDR1 SGHTA, CDR2 FQGNSA. This CDR3 is built from 15 residues. CDR3 sequence: CASSLGPGSTDTQYF. DNA for the CDR3: TGCGCCAGCAGCTTAGGTCCGGGCTCCACAGATACGCAGTATTTT. Filled out from reference TRBV7-2 and TRBJ2-3, the complete variable domain reads GAGVSQSPSNKVTEKGKDVELRCDPISGHTALYWYRQSLGQGLEFLIYFQGNSAPDKSGLPSDRFSAERTGGSVSTLTIQRTQQEDSAVYLCASSLGPGSTDTQYFGPGTRLTVL.

This clonotype was observed at least ten times. The chain employs TRBV10-3 and TRBJ2-7; TRBD2 is a possible D gene (6 bases). Trimming removed 5 bases at V and 2 bases at J, with 16 bases between. This CDR3 spans 15 amino acids. The germline V gene encodes CDR1 ENHRY and CDR2 SYGVKD. The CDR3 protein is CAISQSSSSAYEQYF. Written as DNA, the CDR3 is TGTGCCATCAGTCAATCCTCCTCTAGCGCCTACGAGCAGTACTTC.

This clonotype came up many times. The chain couples TRBV27 to TRBJ1-1, with D possibly matching TRBD1 (6 bases). Trimming took 6 bases from V and 0 from J, leaving 17 bases between them. This CDR3 comprises 16 residues. The V gene's germline CDR1 is MNHEY and CDR2 SMNVEV (reference sequence). DNA for the CDR3: TGTGCCAGCAGGGCATACATCAGGGGATTGAACACTGAAGCTTTCTTT. This codes for CASRAYIRGLNTEAFF.

This clonotype was observed at least ten times. The V gene is TRBV15, the J gene TRBJ2-3; D perhaps matches TRBD2 (6 bases). This CDR3 contains 17 residues. Deletions cut 4 bases from V and 1 base from J, with 18 bases between. CDR1 and CDR2 (germline): LNHNV, YYDKDF (reference sequence). The CDR3 reads CATSMGELAGGTDTQYF. For the CDR3, the DNA is TGTGCCACCAGCATGGGGGAACTAGCTGGAGGCACAGATACGCAGTATTTT.

This clonotype was recorded at least ten times. This rearrangement joins TRBV6-1 to TRBJ2-1, with 10 bases identical to TRBD1. Trimming at V came to 6 bases and at J to 14 bases, leaving 7 bases not matched to a gene. The CDR3 sequence is 12 residues long. In germline, CDR1 is MNHNS, CDR2 SASEGT. The CDR3 nucleotides read TGTGCCAGCAGCTTGCTCGGACAGGGGGAGTTCTTC. Translation: CASSLLGQGEFF.

For this clonotype: With a much larger clone just one base away, this may be a read error. The chain uses TRBV7-2 and TRBJ2-1; D may be TRBD2 (5 bases). CDR3 length: 15 amino acids. The V end lost 5 bases, the J end lost 1 base, and 12 bases lay between the germline ends. The germline gives CDR1 SGHTA, CDR2 FQGNSA. For the CDR3, the DNA is TGTGCCAGCAGCCGCCGCAGGAGGTCCTACAATGAGCAGTTCTTC. Its translation: CASSRRRRSYNEQFF. Supplemented by reference TRBV7-2 and TRBJ2-1, the full variable domain reads GAGVSQSPSNKVTEKGKDVELRCDPISGHTALYWYRQSLGQGLEFLIYFQGNSAPDKSGLPSDRFSAERTGGSVSTLTIQRTQQEDSAVYLCASSRRRRSYNEQFFGPGTRLTVL.

The table lists this clonotype with many counts. This rearrangement joins TRBV27 to TRBJ1-1; the D is unclear. Germline CDR1 is MNHEY and CDR2 is SMNVEV (reference sequence). The CDR3 is made up of 13 amino acids. The V gene lost 10 bases and the J gene lost 2 bases, with 14 bases spanning the gap. The chain's CDR3 is CATRTNLNTEAFF. The CDR3 region has the DNA TGTGCCACCCGGACCAACCTTAACACTGAAGCTTTCTTT.

Regarding this clonotype: A much bigger clone sits one base away, suggesting this may be a read error. Given the absence of the conserved phenylalanine or tryptophan at the CDR3 end, a read error is likely. The genes are TRBV29-1 and TRBJ1-1, with TRBD1 matching 9 bases. Trimming cost V 7 bases and J 4 bases; bases outside gene matches: 7. Germline CDR1 and CDR2: SQVTM and ANQGSEA. The CDR3 contains 13 residues. As DNA, the CDR3 is TGCAGCGCATCCCGGGACAGGGTCACTGAAGCTTTCCTT. Protein product: CSASRDRVTEAFL.

The rearrangement joins TRBV15 to TRBJ2-5; no clear D gene. Deletions cut 6 bases from V and 2 bases from J, with 1 base between. This CDR3 has 10 residues. Germline V gives CDR1 LNHNV, CDR2 YYDKDF (reference sequence). The CDR3 sequence is CATRQETQYF. CDR3 sequence (DNA): TGTGCCACCAGGCAAGAGACCCAGTACTTC. Looking up the rest from reference TRBV15 and TRBJ2-5 gives the full variable domain: DAMVIQNPRYQVTQFGKPVTLSCSQTLNHNVMYWYQQKSSQAPKLLFHYYDKDFNNEADTPDNFQSRRPNTSFCFLDIRSPGLGDTAMYLCATRQETQYFGPGTRLLVL.

This clonotype is medium-sized (0.01 to 0.1%) in the sample. The genes are TRBV20-1 and TRBJ2-7; TRBD2 agrees at 7 bases. CDR3 length: 13 amino acids. In germline, CDR1 is DFQATT, CDR2 SNEGSKA (reference sequence). This CDR3 is CRGMKRDSYEQYF. CDR3 coding DNA: TGCAGAGGGATGAAGCGGGACTCCTACGAGCAGTACTTC.

This clonotype was counted only a few times. This rearrangement joins TRBV5-8 to TRBJ1-1; D call uncertain. In germline, CDR1 is SGHTS, CDR2 YDEGEE. The length of the CDR3 is 15 residues. Between the trimmed V and J ends, which lost 4 bases and 4 bases, there was a span of 17 bases. CDR3 sequence: CASSLNVGGFTEAFF. CDR3 DNA sequence: TGTGCCAGCAGCCTGAATGTGGGCGGGTTCACTGAAGCTTTCTTT.

This clonotype was seen repeatedly, ten times or more. The chain couples TRBV24-1 to TRBJ2-1; the D gene is possibly TRBD1 (6 bases). Trimming pared 10 bases from V and 3 bases from J, leaving 12 bases between. Germline V gene data show CDR1 as KGHDR and CDR2 as SFDVKD. The CDR3 has 13 amino acids. CDR3: CATRQANYNEQFF. The CDR3 DNA reads TGTGCCACGAGACAGGCGAACTACAATGAGCAGTTCTTC.

About this clonotype itself: Being one base from a much bigger clone, this may be a read error. The chain links TRBV7-7 to TRBJ2-2; D is uncertain. The CDR3 runs 14 residues. Trimming shortened V by 1 base and J by 6 bases, and 9 bases separated the two germline ends. Germline lookup yields CDR1 SSHAT and CDR2 FNYEAQ (reference sequence). In DNA, the CDR3 is TGTGCCAGCAGCTTAGACCGAAACGCCGGGGAGCTGTTTTTT. Translated: CASSLDRNAGELFF. The full variable domain, completed using reference TRBV7-7 and TRBJ2-2, is GAGVSQSPRYKVTKRGQDVTLRCDPISSHATLYWYQQALGQGPEFLTYFNYEAQPDKSGLPSDRFSAERPEGSISTLTIQRTEQRDSAMYRCASSLDRNAGELFFGEGSRLTVL.

This clonotype showed up many times. V and J are TRBV29-1 and TRBJ2-7; 8 bases fit TRBD1. This CDR3 is 13 amino acids long. CDR1 and CDR2 from the germline V gene are SQVTM and ANQGSEA. The ends lost 1 base at V and 5 bases at J; junction bases unmatched: 4. CDR3 coding DNA: TGCAGCGTTGAAGCGACAGGGGTTAACGAGCAGTACTTC. Its protein is CSVEATGVNEQYF.

Notes on this clonotype: An end of the junction differs from the germline gene, which may be a read error. The chain employs TRBV6-1 and TRBJ1-1; D is uncertain. This CDR3 is 14 amino acids long. CDR1 MNHNS and CDR2 SASEGT come from the germline V gene. CDR3 loop: CAISDGDRNAEAFF. DNA of the CDR3: TGTGCCATCAGTGATGGAGATCGGAACGCTGAAGCTTTTTTT.

In regard to this clonotype: It may be a read error: a sequence one base away is much more abundant. V gene TRBV5-1 combines with J gene TRBJ2-7; maybe TRBD2 (7 bases). The CDR3 spans 13 residues. Germline values: CDR1 SGHRS, CDR2 YFSETQ. CDR3 coding DNA: TGCGCCAGCAGCTCAAACAGGGACTACGAGGAGTACTTC. The encoded protein is CASSSNRDYEEYF.

This clonotype occurred a few times. V is TRBV11-2 and J is TRBJ2-7, with D unclear. V lost 1 base, J lost 12 bases, and 10 bases lay in between. The length of the CDR3 is 11 residues. Germline CDR1 reads SGHAT; CDR2 reads FQNNGV. The chain's CDR3 is CASSLGGGWYF. The CDR3 DNA follows: TGTGCCAGCAGCTTAGGTGGTGGGTGGTACTTC.

Many counts were recorded for this clonotype. The V and J genes are TRBV6-5 and TRBJ2-7; 8 bases align to TRBD2. The CDR3 consists of 15 residues. Per germline, CDR1 MNHEY and CDR2 SVGAGI. J was trimmed by 4 bases and V by 0 bases; bases with no gene match: 5. The CDR3 here is CASSYSSAGVYEQYF. The CDR3 bases are TGTGCCAGCAGTTACTCGTCAGCGGGAGTGTACGAGCAGTACTTC.

With regard to this clonotype: At one end the junction does not follow the germline gene, possibly because of a read error. This chain links TRBV20-1 with TRBJ2-3; D is perhaps TRBD2 (5 bases). The CDR3 has 13 residues. Germline V gene sequence: CDR1 DFQATT, CDR2 SNEGSKA (reference sequence). The DNA of the CDR3 is TGCAGTGCCACCGTTAGAGGGAGCGATACGCAGTACTTT. Its protein product is CSATVRGSDTQYF.

This clonotype was counted at least ten times. This chain connects TRBV6-1 to TRBJ2-6; no firm D call. CDR1 is MNHNS, CDR2 SASEGT, per germline. CDR3 size: 16 residues. V was clipped by 7 bases and J by 0 bases, with 13 bases between them. The CDR3 DNA reads TGTGCCAGCACCAAAAAACCTGGCTCTGGGGCCAACGTCCTGACTTTC. Translating gives CASTKKPGSGANVLTF.

This clonotype was observed at least ten times. The V call is TRBV20-1, the J call TRBJ1-4; D not certain. This CDR3 has 14 residues. Germline V gene data show CDR1 as DFQATT and CDR2 as SNEGSKA (reference sequence). The germline V and J ends were trimmed by 6 bases and 6 bases, with 17 bases remaining between them. In DNA form, the CDR3 reads TGCAGTGCGACAACCGGGCCATGGGATGAAAAACTGTTTTTT. As protein: CSATTGPWDEKLFF.

This clonotype was seen ten or more times. Here the CDR3 DNA reads TGTGCCAGCAGTAAAGGACAGGGAGGTTCACCCCTCCACTTT. Its protein product is CASSKGQGGSPLHF. This sequence joins TRBV27 and TRBJ1-6; 8 bases map to TRBD1. The V gene end was trimmed by 5 bases and the J gene end by 9 bases; junction bases not matched to a gene: 6. This CDR3 contains 14 residues. Germline CDR1 is MNHEY and CDR2 is SMNVEV (reference sequence).